This TCR beta chain is from a study of CD8+ T cells in alopecia areata. About the study: Those treated were given oral tofacitinib at 5 to 10 mg twice daily. Findings and caveats of the study: Persistence during tofacitinib was seen for many expanded lesional clones in scalp and blood.

It was cDNA, reverse transcribed from extracted RNA, that served as the sequencing template. Assay used: immunoSEQ multiplex PCR; TCRdb lists only in-frame clones, some missing. The top ten clones hold about 9.4% of a sample with 150,000 to 200,000 clones, about 47% of them seen once. V was cut by 3 bases and J by 1 base, with 13 bases left in between. This CDR3 spans 15 amino acids. From germline, CDR1 is MNHEY and CDR2 SMNVEV (reference sequence). This clone was counted a few times. Its antigen remains unknown. This same CDR3 is encoded by further DNA sequences in the sample. Described treatment: oral pan-JAK inhibitor, 5-10 mg twice daily. The study team obtained lesional scalp punch biopsies and peripheral blood from alopecia areata patients.

Sequencing was performed on CD8+ T cells sorted from blood, taken at week 52, from a patient treated with tofacitinib. V and J are TRBV27 and TRBJ2-7; D tentatively reads TRBD1 or TRBD2 (5 bases each). This TCR was sampled from a human donor with alopecia areata. CDR3: CASSFSGTASYEQYF. The CDR3 region has the DNA TGTGCCAGCAGTTTTTCCGGGACGGCTTCCTACGAGCAGTACTTC.